This T cell receptor beta chain was recorded in a study of control samples from healthy donors and cancer patients (dated by TCRdb to about 2020). This clone has just a few counts. The antigen this receptor binds is unknown. No base quality information exists; no much larger clone differs at one position. The protocol used for the library was the immunoSEQ multiplex PCR assay. In its TCRdb copy, this immuneACCESS table keeps in-frame sequences only and misses some clones. Where compared with another copy, unresolved V genes explain less than half of these, and the others have no known cause. This sample comprises about 69,000 clones, around four fifths of them detected only once. The ten top clones hold approximately 2.8% of the sample. Sequenced: PBMCs. The clonotype comes from a woman between 50 and 59 years old with lung cancer.

The CDR3 region reads CASSMGTFYTEAFF. The DNA reads as follows: TGTGCCAGTAGTATGGGTACCTTCTACACTGAAGCTTTCTTT. The chain links TRBV19 with TRBJ1-1; no D gene is confidently identified. The CDR3 runs 14 amino acids, cysteine and phenylalanine included. The read is trimmed to its CDR3 DNA, 42 bases read in frame from base 1. The germline V gene encodes CDR1 LNHDA and CDR2 SQIVND (reference sequence). The junction carries 11 bases between V and J, which are trimmed by 3 bases and 3 bases respectively.